This T cell receptor (beta chain) was sequenced for a study of T cells in Graves' hyperthyroidism and ophthalmopathy. On the study more broadly: Specimen type is peripheral blood, collected at initial diagnosis prior to any treatment.

This clonotype turned up a few times. Researchers amplified the TCR beta CDR3 regions from RNA transcripts. RT-PCR in the first round (using the HTBI primer set) targeted the TCR CDR3. TCRdb recomputed calls from the multiplex PCR reads with MiXCR, one row per CDR3 protein. The data contain some 770,000 distinct CDR3 sequences, about a sixth of them singletons. CDR1 SQVTM and CDR2 ANQGSEA come from the germline V gene. The V end was cut by 4 bases, the J end by 0 bases, with 8 bases between. The CDR3 totals 13 residues. This sequence was found in a man younger than 35 with Graves' hyperthyroidism. The chain combines TRBV29-1 with TRBJ2-3; D remains unclear. The sequenced sample consisted of blood. CDR3 amino acids: CSVGHSSTDTQYF. The CDR3 DNA follows: TGCAGCGTTGGACACTCAAGCACAGATACGCAGTATTTT.